Following are 4 T cell receptor beta chains from one sample sequenced in a study of human T cells and chemical hapten exposure. The time point is: pre-sensitization, week 0. Noted treatment: therapeutic diphenylcyclopropenone sensitization with weekly scalp DPC. Using its own MiXCR run on the RACE reads, TCRdb lists one record per CDR3 protein. Here the sample spans a few hundred thousand distinct CDR3 sequences, roughly 8.9% being singletons. Sequencing was performed on whole blood, taken in connection with sensitization to the hapten diphenylcyclopropenone (DPC). These receptors were obtained from a woman in her 40s with alopecia areata. Some clones in this sample may be carry-over from other donors' samples.

This chain uses TRBV6-5 with TRBJ2-1, with 7 bases that match TRBD2. The germline V gene has CDR1 MNHEY and CDR2 SVGAGI. CDR3 length: 13 amino acids. The ends lost 8 bases at V and 6 bases at J; junction bases unmatched: 7. CDR3: CASGSTSTNEQFF. CDR3 nucleotides: TGTGCCAGCGGGTCGACTAGCACCAATGAGCAGTTCTTC.

The genes are TRBV6-5 and TRBJ2-4; TRBD2 matches at 10 bases. After removal of 6 bases from V and 9 bases from J, the junction contained 11 bases not matched to a gene. In germline, CDR1 is MNHEY, CDR2 SVGAGI. The CDR3 extends over 15 amino acids. The DNA of the CDR3 is TGTGCCAGCAGCCTTCAGCGGGAGGGTCGGGGCATTCAGTACTTC. It yields the protein CASSLQREGRGIQYF.

This clonotype has at least ten counts. The rearrangement links TRBV20-1 to TRBJ1-5, with D uncertain. This CDR3 is 13 amino acids long. Germline lookup yields CDR1 DFQATT and CDR2 SNEGSKA (reference sequence). V lost 5 bases, J lost 0 bases, and 8 bases lay in between. This CDR3 is CSASQNSNQPQHF. The DNA for the CDR3 is TGCAGTGCTTCCCAAAATAGCAATCAGCCCCAGCATTTT.

This clonotype occurred a few times. The chain combines TRBV5-1 with TRBJ2-1; 11 nucleotides align to TRBD1. This CDR3 region has 14 residues. Trimming at V came to 4 bases and at J to 9 bases, leaving 6 bases not matched to a gene. Per germline, CDR1 SGHRS and CDR2 YFSETQ. CDR3 coding DNA: TGCGCCAGCAGCCTAGGGACAGGGGGGCGTGAGCAGTTCTTC. Amino acid sequence: CASSLGTGGREQFF.